This T cell receptor (beta chain) was retrieved from a study of immune cell composition in non-small cell lung cancer. Study findings and constraints: Squamous carcinomas (roughly 80%) more often had tumour-associated clones >0.5% than adenocarcinomas (33%).

Some clones are missing from TCRdb's copy, which holds only in-frame ones; the method was immunoSEQ multiplex PCR. The sample lists roughly 16,000 clones; 77% were seen once. As to this clone: Its antigen is currently unknown.

Normal lung was sampled as far from the tumour as possible, at least 3 cm. Genomic DNA came from frozen unsorted single-cell suspensions. These data also formed part of another study, on CD4 T cells in lung cancer. From that paper: Patients' blood was tested for T-cell responses to mutation-encoded neoepitopes. Patients had adenocarcinoma or squamous carcinoma and were aged 60 to 69.

The sequence was obtained from a human donor with non-small cell lung cancer. Specimen: non-adjacent lung tissue.

Written as DNA, the CDR3 is TGTGCCAGCAGTGCGGGACAGGCCGGGGGCTACACCTTC. This gives the protein CASSAGQAGGYTF. V gene TRBV27 combines with J gene TRBJ1-2, with TRBD1 identical over 8 bases. The germline gives CDR1 MNHEY, CDR2 SMNVEV (reference sequence). Trimming cost V 5 bases and J 8 bases; bases outside gene matches: 7. The CDR3 covers 13 residues.